This is a list of T cell receptor beta chains from one sample in a study of graft-versus-host responses after intestinal transplantation. These receptors lack a known antigen. Here immunoSEQ multiplex PCR was the method, and the copy in TCRdb shows in-frame clones only, minus some. The top ten clones hold roughly 0.35% of a sample with over 75,000 clones, roughly 89% of them seen once. The sequencing here drew on unstimulated CD4+ T cells sorted from spleen or lymph node cells, taken before intestinal transplant. The receptor set was obtained from a human donor who received an intestinal transplant. Both conserved end residues are part of each CDR3. The D gene is left open where the match is weak. Size values are once, few and many counts, or a class for expanded clones, and some rows have none.

D gene	V gene	clone size	J gene	CDR3 length	CDR3 protein	CDR3 DNA
NA	TRBV5-6	NA	TRBJ2-1	14	CASSLLSGYNEQFF	TGTGCCAGCAGCTTACTTAGCGGTTACAATGAGCAGTTCTTC
NA	TRBV10-2	NA	TRBJ1-5	14	CASSDTGFNQPQHF	TGCGCCAGCAGTGATACAGGGTTTAATCAGCCCCAGCATTTT
TRBD1	TRBV27	NA	TRBJ2-2	15	CASSLRTGVNGELFF	TGTGCCAGCAGTTTACGGACAGGGGTTAACGGGGAGCTGTTTTTT
TRBD2	TRBV28	NA	TRBJ2-3	18	CASSSSGGLMWDTDTQYF	TGTGCCAGCAGTTCTAGCGGGGGGTTAATGTGGGACACAGATACGCAGTATTTT
NA	TRBV28	NA	TRBJ1-1	10	CASRRAQAFF	TGTGCCAGCAGACGCGCACAGGCTTTCTTT
TRBD2	TRBV5-5	NA	TRBJ2-6	15	CASTIGRAWANVLTF	TGTGCCAGCACCATCGGGAGGGCCTGGGCCAACGTCCTGACTTTC
NA	TRBV28	NA	TRBJ2-7	12	CASRSSTYEQYF	TGTGCCAGCAGGTCGTCTACCTACGAGCAGTACTTC
NA	TRBV5-1	NA	TRBJ2-5	14	CASSTRTVVETQYF	TGCGCCAGCAGCACCCGTACTGTTGTCGAGACCCAGTACTTC
TRBD2	TRBV9	NA	TRBJ2-1	15	CASSDGTSVRNEQFF	TGTGCCAGCAGCGATGGGACTAGCGTGCGCAATGAGCAGTTCTTC
TRBD1	TRBV5-1	NA	TRBJ1-1	15	CASSQTGELNTEAFF	TGCGCCAGCAGCCAGACAGGGGAATTGAACACTGAAGCTTTCTTT
NA	TRBV20-1	NA	TRBJ1-5	10	CSARDQVQHF	TGCAGTGCTAGAGACCAGGTCCAGCATTTT
NA	TRBV19	NA	TRBJ1-4	13	CASSVSTNEKLFF	TGTGCCAGTAGTGTCTCAACTAATGAAAAACTGTTTTTT
NA	TRBV2	NA	TRBJ2-3	17	CASSVTRRSYSTDTQYF	TGTGCCAGCAGTGTAACTAGGCGCAGTTATAGCACAGATACGCAGTATTTT
TRBD2	TRBV9	NA	TRBJ2-1	17	CASSVVGAGGKTNEQFF	TGTGCCAGCAGCGTAGTAGGTGCGGGAGGGAAAACTAATGAGCAGTTCTTC
TRBD1	TRBV2	NA	TRBJ2-1	15	CASKAGQGPYNEQFF	TGTGCCAGCAAGGCGGGACAGGGCCCCTACAATGAGCAGTTCTTC
NA	TRBV2	NA	TRBJ2-2	14	CASSAAGGTGELFF	TGTGCCAGCAGTGCTGCAGGGGGGACCGGGGAGCTGTTTTTT
NA	TRBV6-5	NA	TRBJ2-5	13	CASSPTGTETQYF	TGTGCCAGCAGTCCGACAGGCACGGAGACCCAGTACTTC
NA	TRBV28	few	TRBJ1-3	13	CASTNRVGNTIYF	TGTGCCAGCACCAACAGGGTTGGAAACACCATATATTTT
TRBD1	TRBV5-4	NA	TRBJ1-3	15	CASSSQGESGNTIYF	TGTGCCAGCAGCTCGCAGGGGGAATCTGGAAACACCATATATTTT
TRBD1	TRBV29-1	NA	TRBJ2-7	14	CSVVGQGARKEQYF	TGCAGCGTGGTGGGGCAGGGGGCGCGGAAGGAGCAGTACTTC
TRBD2	TRBV28	NA	TRBJ2-7	14	CASSGGGTAYEQYF	TGTGCCAGCAGCGGGGGGGGGACCGCCTACGAGCAGTACTTC
TRBD2	TRBV27	NA	TRBJ2-5	17	CASSLRGSGGPVETQYF	TGTGCCAGCAGTTTAAGGGGTTCGGGGGGGCCAGTCGAGACCCAGTACTTC
TRBD1	TRBV12-5	NA	TRBJ1-5	20	CASGKLPGTGESKRNQPQHF	TGTGCTAGTGGAAAACTCCCCGGGACAGGGGAAAGCAAGCGCAATCAGCCCCAGCATTTT
NA	TRBV7-2	NA	TRBJ1-1	15	CASSPQSGVNTEAFF	TGTGCCAGCAGCCCCCAATCAGGGGTGAACACTGAAGCTTTCTTT
NA	TRBV11-2	NA	TRBJ2-6	14	CASSLTSGANVLTF	TGTGCCAGCAGCTTGACATCTGGGGCCAACGTCCTGACTTTC
TRBD2	TRBV27	NA	TRBJ2-1	18	CASSVGLAGPTSYNEQFF	TGTGCCAGCAGTGTGGGACTAGCGGGACCCACCTCCTACAATGAGCAGTTCTTC
TRBD2	TRBV19	NA	TRBJ2-1	15	CASSRTSGVIDEQFF	TGTGCCAGTAGTAGGACTAGCGGGGTAATCGATGAGCAGTTCTTC
TRBD1	TRBV6-6	NA	TRBJ1-5	16	CASGPGGPGGDGPQHF	TGTGCCAGCGGACCGGGGGGCCCAGGGGGCGATGGGCCCCAGCATTTT
TRBD2	TRBV29-1	NA	TRBJ2-7	13	CSVAGRALNEQYF	TGCAGCGTAGCGGGGAGGGCCTTAAACGAGCAGTACTTC
TRBD2	TRBV19	NA	TRBJ2-7	15	CASSPLAGGVYEQYF	TGTGCCAGTAGTCCCCTAGCGGGAGGCGTCTACGAGCAGTACTTC
TRBD1	TRBV6-1	once	TRBJ1-2	15	CASSDWTGPNYGYTF	TGTGCCAGCAGTGATTGGACAGGACCTAACTATGGCTACACCTTC
NA	TRBV29-1	NA	TRBJ1-2	12	CSVGGGSYGYTF	TGCAGCGTTGGGGGGGGGTCCTATGGCTACACCTTC
TRBD2	TRBV9	NA	TRBJ2-5	17	CASSEGLTSGMYETQYF	TGTGCCAGCAGCGAGGGACTGACTAGCGGGATGTATGAGACCCAGTACTTC
TRBD2	TRBV5-1	NA	TRBJ2-1	16	CASSWSSGDLYNEQFF	TGCGCCAGCAGCTGGAGTAGCGGGGACTTATACAATGAGCAGTTCTTC
NA	TRBV2	NA	TRBJ1-5	14	CASSENSRDQPQHF	TGTGCCAGCAGTGAGAACAGCAGAGATCAGCCCCAGCATTTT
NA	TRBV7-8	NA	TRBJ2-5	16	CASSSQGWESQETQYF	TGTGCCAGCAGCTCCCAGGGGTGGGAGTCCCAAGAGACCCAGTACTTC
NA	TRBV9	NA	TRBJ2-7	15	CASSVGGMNSYEQYF	TGTGCCAGCAGCGTAGGCGGTATGAATTCCTACGAGCAGTACTTC
TRBD2	TRBV18	NA	TRBJ2-7	17	CASSPTPLAGSIHEQYF	TGTGCCAGCTCACCGACACCCCTAGCGGGGAGTATCCACGAGCAGTACTTC
NA	TRBV20-1	NA	TRBJ2-1	11	CSARLVNEQFF	TGCAGTGCCCGACTAGTCAATGAGCAGTTCTTC
TRBD1	TRBV7-2	NA	TRBJ2-7	13	CASSWGQEGEQYF	TGTGCCAGCAGCTGGGGACAGGAGGGCGAGCAGTACTTC
TRBD1	TRBV15	NA	TRBJ1-4	15	CATRGRTGGQEKLFF	TGTGCCACCAGAGGAAGGACAGGGGGGCAGGAAAAACTGTTTTTT
NA	TRBV9	few	TRBJ2-7	14	CASSVGQGTYEQYF	TGTGCCAGCAGCGTGGGGCAGGGGACCTACGAGCAGTACTTC